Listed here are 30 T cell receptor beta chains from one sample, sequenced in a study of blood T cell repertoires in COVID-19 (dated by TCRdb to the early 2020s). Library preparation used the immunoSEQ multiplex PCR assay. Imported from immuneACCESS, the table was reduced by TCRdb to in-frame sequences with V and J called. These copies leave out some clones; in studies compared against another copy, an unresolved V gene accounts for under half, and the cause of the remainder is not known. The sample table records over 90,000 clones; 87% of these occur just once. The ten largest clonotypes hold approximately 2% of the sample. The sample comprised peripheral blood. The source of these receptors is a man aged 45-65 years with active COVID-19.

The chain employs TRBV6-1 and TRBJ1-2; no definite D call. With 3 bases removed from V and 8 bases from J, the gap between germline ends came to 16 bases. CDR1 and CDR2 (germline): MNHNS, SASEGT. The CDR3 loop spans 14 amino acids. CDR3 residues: CASSEHPMGSGYTF. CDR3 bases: TGTGCCAGCAGTGAGCACCCGATGGGTAGCGGCTACACCTTC.

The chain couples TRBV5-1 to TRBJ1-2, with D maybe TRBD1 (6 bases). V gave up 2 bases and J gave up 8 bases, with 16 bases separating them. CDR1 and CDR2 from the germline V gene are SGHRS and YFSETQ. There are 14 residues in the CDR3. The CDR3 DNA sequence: TGCGCCAGCAGCTTAACGACAGGCTCCCTGGGCTACACCTTC. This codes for CASSLTTGSLGYTF.

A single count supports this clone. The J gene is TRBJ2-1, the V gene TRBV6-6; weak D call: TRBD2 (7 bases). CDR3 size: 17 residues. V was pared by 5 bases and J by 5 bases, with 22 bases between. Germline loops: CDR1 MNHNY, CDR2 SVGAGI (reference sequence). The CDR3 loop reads CASSRLVRWGGHNEQFF. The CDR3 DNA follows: TGTGCCAGCAGTCGACTAGTACGTTGGGGGGGGCACAATGAGCAGTTCTTC.

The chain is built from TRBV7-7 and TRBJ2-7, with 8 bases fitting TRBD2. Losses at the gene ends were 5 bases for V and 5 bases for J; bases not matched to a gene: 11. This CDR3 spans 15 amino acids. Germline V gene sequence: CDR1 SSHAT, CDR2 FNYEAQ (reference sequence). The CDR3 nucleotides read TGTGCCAGCAGCCCGGGACTAGGCTCGATCGACGAGCAGTACTTC. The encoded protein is CASSPGLGSIDEQYF.

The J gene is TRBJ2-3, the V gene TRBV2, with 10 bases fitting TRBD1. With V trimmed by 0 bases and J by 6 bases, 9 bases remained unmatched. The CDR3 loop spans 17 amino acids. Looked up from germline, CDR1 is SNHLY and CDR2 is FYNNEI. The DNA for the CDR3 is TGTGCCAGCAGTGAAGCGACAGGGGGCCCCTCGGGCGATACGCAGTATTTT. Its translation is CASSEATGGPSGDTQYF.

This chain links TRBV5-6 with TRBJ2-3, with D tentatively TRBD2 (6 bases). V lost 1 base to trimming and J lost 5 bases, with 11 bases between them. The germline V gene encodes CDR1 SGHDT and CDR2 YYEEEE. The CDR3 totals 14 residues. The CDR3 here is CASSLIQGGDTQYF. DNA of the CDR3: TGTGCCAGCAGCTTGATCCAGGGAGGAGATACGCAGTATTTT. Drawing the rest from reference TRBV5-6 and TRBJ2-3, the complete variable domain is DAGVTQSPTHLIKTRGQQVTLRCSPKSGHDTVSWYQQALGQGPQFIFQYYEEEERQRGNFPDRFSGHQFPNYSSELNVNALLLGDSALYLCASSLIQGGDTQYFGPGTRLTVL.

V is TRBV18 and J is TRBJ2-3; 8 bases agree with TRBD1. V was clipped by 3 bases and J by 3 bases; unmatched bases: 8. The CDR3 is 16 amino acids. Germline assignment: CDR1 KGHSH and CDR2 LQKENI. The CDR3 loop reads CASSPDRGQPTDTQYF. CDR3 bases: TGTGCCAGCTCACCTGACAGGGGACAGCCTACAGATACGCAGTATTTT.

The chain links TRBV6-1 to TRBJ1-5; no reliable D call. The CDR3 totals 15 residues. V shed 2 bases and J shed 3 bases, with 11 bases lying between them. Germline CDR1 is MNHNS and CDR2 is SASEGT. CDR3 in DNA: TGTGCCAGCAGTGAATCACCAGTGCCCAATCAGCCCCAGCATTTT. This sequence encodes CASSESPVPNQPQHF.

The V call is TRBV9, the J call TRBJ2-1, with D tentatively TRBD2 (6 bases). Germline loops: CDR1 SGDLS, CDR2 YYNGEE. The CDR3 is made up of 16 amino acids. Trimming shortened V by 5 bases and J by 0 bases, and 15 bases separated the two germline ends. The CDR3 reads CASSVGGGSSYNEQFF. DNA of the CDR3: TGTGCCAGCAGTGTGGGGGGTGGTAGCTCCTACAATGAGCAGTTCTTC.

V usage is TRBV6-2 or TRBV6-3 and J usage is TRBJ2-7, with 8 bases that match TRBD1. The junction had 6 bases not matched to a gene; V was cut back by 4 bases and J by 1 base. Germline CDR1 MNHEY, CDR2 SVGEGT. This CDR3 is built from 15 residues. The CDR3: CASSLYRGRSYEQYF. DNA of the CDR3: TGTGCCAGCAGTTTATACAGGGGGAGGTCCTACGAGCAGTACTTC.

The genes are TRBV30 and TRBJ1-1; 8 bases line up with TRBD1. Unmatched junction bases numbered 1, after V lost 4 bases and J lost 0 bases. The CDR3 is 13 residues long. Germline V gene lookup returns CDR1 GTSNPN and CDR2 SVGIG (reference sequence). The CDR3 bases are TGTGCCTGGATGACAGGGGTGAACACTGAAGCTTTCTTT. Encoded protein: CAWMTGVNTEAFF. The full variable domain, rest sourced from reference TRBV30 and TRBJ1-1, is SQTIHQWPATLVQPVGSPLSLECTVEGTSNPNLYWYRQAAGRGLQLLFYSVGIGQISSEVPQNLSASRPQDRQFILSSKKLLLSDSGFYLCAWMTGVNTEAFFGQGTRLTVV.

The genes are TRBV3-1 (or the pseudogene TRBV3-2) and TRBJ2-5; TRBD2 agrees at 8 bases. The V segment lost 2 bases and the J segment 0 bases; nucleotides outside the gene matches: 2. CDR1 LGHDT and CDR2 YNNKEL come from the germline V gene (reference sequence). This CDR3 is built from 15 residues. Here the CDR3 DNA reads TGTGCCAGCAGCCAACTACTAGCGGACCAAGAGACCCAGTACTTC. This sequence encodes CASSQLLADQETQYF.

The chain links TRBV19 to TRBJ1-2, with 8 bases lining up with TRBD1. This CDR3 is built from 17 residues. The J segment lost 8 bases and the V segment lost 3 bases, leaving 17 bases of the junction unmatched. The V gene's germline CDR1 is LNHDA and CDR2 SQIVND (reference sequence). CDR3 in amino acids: CASSIPGQVPRGRGYTF. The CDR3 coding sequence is TGTGCCAGTAGTATCCCGGGACAGGTGCCCCGGGGGCGAGGCTACACCTTC. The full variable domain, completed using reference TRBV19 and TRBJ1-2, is DGGITQSPKYLFRKEGQNVTLSCEQNLNHDAMYWYRQDPGQGLRLIYYSQIVNDFQKGDIAEGYSVSREKKESFPLTVTSAQKNPTAFYLCASSIPGQVPRGRGYTFGSGTRLTVV.

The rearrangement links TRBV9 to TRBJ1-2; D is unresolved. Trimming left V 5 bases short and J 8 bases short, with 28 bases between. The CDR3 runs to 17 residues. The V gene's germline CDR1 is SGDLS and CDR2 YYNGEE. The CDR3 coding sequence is TGTGCCAGCAGGACTTCCTCACGACCGGCCCTATTAGAAGGCTACACCTTC. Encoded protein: CASRTSSRPALLEGYTF.

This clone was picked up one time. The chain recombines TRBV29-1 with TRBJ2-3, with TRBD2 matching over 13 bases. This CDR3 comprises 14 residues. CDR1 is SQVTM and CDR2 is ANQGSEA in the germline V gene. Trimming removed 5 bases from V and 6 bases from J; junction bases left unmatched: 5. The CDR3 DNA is TGCAGCGTTTTGGTACTAGCGGGGGGGGATACGCAGTATTTT. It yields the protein CSVLVLAGGDTQYF.

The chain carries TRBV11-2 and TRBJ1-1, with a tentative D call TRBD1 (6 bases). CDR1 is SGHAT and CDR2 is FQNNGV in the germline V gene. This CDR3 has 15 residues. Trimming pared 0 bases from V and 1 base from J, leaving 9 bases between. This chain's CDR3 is CASSLEPGANTEAFF. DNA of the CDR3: TGTGCCAGCAGCTTAGAACCAGGGGCGAACACTGAAGCTTTCTTT.

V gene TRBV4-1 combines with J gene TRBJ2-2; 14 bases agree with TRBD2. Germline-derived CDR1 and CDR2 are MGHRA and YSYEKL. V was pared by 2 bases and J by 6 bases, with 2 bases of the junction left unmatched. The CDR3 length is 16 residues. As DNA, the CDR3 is TGCGCCAGCAGCCAAACGACTAGCGGGGGGGCCGGGGAGCTGTTTTTT. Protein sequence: CASSQTTSGGAGELFF.

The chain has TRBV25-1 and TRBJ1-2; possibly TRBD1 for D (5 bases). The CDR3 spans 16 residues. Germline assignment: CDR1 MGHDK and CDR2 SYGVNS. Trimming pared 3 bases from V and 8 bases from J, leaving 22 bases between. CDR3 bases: TGTGCCAGCAGTGACGTTTTTATGGCCGTAACAGGCGGCTACACCTTC. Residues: CASSDVFMAVTGGYTF.

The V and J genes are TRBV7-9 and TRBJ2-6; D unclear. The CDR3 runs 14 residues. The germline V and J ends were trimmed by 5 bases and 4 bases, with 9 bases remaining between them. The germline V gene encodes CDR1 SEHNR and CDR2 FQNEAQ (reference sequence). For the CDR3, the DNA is TGTGCCAGCAGCGAACGTGGCGGGGCCAACGTCCTGACTTTC. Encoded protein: CASSERGGANVLTF.

CDR3 in amino acids: CASSPRVVAGGPSTDTQYF. The CDR3 DNA sequence: TGTGCCAGCAGCCCTAGAGTGGTAGCGGGGGGCCCTAGCACAGATACGCAGTATTTT. This chain uses TRBV7-9 with TRBJ2-3; TRBD2 matches 10 bases. The V and J ends lost 5 bases and 0 bases, in that order; junction bases with no gene match: 14. Germline loops: CDR1 SEHNR, CDR2 FQNEAQ (reference sequence). The CDR3 is 19 amino acids.

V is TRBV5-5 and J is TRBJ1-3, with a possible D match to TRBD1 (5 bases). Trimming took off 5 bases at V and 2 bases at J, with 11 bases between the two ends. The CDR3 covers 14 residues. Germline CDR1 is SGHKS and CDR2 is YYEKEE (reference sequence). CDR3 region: CASSYDSTGNTIYF. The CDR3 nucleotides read TGTGCCAGCAGTTACGACAGCACTGGAAACACCATATATTTT.

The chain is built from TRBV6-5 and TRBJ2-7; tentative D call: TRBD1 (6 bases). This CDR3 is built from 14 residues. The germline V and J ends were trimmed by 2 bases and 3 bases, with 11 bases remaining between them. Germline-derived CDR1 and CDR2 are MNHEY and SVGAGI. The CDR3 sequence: CASSYTGLVYEQYF. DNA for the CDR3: TGTGCCAGCAGTTACACAGGGTTGGTCTACGAGCAGTACTTC.

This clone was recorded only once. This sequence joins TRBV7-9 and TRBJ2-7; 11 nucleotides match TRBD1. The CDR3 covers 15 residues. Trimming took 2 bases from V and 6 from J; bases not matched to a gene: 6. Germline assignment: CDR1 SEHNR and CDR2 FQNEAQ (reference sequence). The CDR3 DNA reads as TGTGCCAGCAGCTTATTTAGGACAGGGGGCACCGAGCAGTACTTC. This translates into CASSLFRTGGTEQYF.

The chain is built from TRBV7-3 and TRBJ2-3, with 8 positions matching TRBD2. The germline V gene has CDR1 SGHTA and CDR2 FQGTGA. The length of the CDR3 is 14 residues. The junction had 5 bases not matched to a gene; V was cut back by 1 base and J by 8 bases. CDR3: CASSLNGGAGTQYF. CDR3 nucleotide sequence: TGTGCCAGCAGCTTAAACGGGGGGGCCGGTACGCAGTATTTT. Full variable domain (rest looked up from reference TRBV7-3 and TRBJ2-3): GAGVSQTPSNKVTEKGKYVELRCDPISGHTALYWYRQSLGQGPEFLIYFQGTGAADDSGLPNDRFFAVRPEGSVSTLKIQRTERGDSAVYLCASSLNGGAGTQYFGPGTRLTVL.

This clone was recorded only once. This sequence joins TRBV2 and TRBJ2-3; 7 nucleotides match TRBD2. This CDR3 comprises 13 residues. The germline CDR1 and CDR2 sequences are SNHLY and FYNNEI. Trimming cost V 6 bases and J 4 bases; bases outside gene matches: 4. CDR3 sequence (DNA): TGTGCCAGCAGCCGGGGGGACTCAGATACGCAGTATTTT. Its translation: CASSRGDSDTQYF. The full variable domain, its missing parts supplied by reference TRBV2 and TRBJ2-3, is EPEVTQTPSHQVTQMGQEVILRCVPISNHLYFYWYRQILGQKVEFLVSFYNNEISEKSEIFDDQFSVERPDGSNFTLKIRSTKLEDSAMYFCASSRGDSDTQYFGPGTRLTVL.

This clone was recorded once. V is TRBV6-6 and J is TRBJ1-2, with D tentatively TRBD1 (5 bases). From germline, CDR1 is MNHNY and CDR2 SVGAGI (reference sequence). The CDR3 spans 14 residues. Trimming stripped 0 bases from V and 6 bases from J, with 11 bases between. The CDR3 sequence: CASSYSQGPDGYTF. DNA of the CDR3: TGTGCCAGCAGTTACTCTCAGGGCCCCGATGGCTACACCTTC.

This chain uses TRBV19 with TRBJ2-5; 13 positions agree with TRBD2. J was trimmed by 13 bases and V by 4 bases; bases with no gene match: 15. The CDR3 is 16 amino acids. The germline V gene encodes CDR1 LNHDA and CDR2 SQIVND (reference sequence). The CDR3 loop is CASSRTYGTSGVLLYF. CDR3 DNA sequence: TGTGCCAGTAGTAGAACCTACGGGACTAGCGGGGTCCTCCTGTACTTC.

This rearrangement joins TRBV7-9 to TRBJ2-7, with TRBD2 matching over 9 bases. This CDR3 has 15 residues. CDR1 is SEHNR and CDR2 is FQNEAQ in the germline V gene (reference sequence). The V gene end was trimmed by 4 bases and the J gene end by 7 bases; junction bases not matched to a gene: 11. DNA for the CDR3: TGTGCCAGCAGCTCGCGGACTAGCGCGGATCGAGAGCAGTACTTC. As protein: CASSSRTSADREQYF. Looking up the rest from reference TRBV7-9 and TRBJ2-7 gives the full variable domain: DTGVSQNPRHKITKRGQNVTFRCDPISEHNRLYWYRQTLGQGPEFLTYFQNEAQLEKSRLLSDRFSAERPKGSFSTLEIQRTEQGDSAMYLCASSSRTSADREQYFGPGTRLTVT.

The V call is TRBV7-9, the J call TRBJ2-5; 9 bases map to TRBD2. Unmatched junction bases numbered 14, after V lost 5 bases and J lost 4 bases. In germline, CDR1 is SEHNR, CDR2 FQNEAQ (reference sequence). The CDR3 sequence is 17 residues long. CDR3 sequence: CASSPGISGGRGETQYF. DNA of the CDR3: TGTGCCAGCAGCCCTGGGATTAGCGGGGGTCGCGGAGAGACCCAGTACTTC. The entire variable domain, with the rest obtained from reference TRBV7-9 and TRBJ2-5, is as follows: DTGVSQNPRHKITKRGQNVTFRCDPISEHNRLYWYRQTLGQGPEFLTYFQNEAQLEKSRLLSDRFSAERPKGSFSTLEIQRTEQGDSAMYLCASSPGISGGRGETQYFGPGTRLLVL.

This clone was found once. The CDR3 bases are TGTGCCAGCTCACCACGCGGGACGAACACCGGGGAGCTGTTTTTT. It yields the protein CASSPRGTNTGELFF. This chain connects TRBV18 to TRBJ2-2, with TRBD2 as a possible D gene (6 bases). The CDR3 is 15 residues long. The V end lost 1 base, the J end lost 0 bases, and 6 bases lay between the germline ends. Germline CDR1 KGHSH, CDR2 LQKENI.